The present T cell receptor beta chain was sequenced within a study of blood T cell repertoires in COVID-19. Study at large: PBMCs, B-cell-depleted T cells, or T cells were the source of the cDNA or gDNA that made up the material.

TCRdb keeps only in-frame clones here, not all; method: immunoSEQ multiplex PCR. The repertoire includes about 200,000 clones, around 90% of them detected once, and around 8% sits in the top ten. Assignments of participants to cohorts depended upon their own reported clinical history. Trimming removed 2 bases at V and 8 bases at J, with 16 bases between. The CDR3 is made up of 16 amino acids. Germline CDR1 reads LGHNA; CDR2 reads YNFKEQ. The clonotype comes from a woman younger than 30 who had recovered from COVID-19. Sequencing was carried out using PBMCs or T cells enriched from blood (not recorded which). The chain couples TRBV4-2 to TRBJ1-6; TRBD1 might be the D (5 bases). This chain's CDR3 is CASSQRGGSSHSPLHF. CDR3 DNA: TGTGCCAGCAGCCAAAGGGGAGGGAGTTCTCATTCACCCCTCCACTTT.